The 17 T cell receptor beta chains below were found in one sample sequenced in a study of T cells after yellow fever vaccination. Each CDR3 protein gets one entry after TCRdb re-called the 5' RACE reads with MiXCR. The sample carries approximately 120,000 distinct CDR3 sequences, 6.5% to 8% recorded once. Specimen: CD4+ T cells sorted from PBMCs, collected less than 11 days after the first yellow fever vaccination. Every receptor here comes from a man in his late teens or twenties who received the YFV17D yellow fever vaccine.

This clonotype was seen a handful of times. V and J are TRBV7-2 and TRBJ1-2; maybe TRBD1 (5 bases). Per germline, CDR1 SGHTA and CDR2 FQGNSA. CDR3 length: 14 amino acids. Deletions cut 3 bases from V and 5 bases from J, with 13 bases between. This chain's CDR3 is CASSFGRESYGYTF. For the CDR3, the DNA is TGTGCCAGCAGCTTTGGCAGGGAGTCGTATGGCTACACCTTC.

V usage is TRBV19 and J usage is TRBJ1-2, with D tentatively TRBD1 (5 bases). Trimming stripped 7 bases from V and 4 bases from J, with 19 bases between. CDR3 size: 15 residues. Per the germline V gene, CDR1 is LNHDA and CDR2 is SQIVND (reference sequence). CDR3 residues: CASTPEGRILYGYTF. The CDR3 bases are TGTGCCAGTACCCCGGAGGGACGAATCCTCTATGGCTACACCTTC.

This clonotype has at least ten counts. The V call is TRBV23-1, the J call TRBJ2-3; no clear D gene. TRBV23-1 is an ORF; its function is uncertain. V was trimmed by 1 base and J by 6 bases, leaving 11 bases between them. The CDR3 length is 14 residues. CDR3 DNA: TGCGCCAGCAGTCAATGCGCACGGAACGATACGCAGTATTTT. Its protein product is CASSQCARNDTQYF.

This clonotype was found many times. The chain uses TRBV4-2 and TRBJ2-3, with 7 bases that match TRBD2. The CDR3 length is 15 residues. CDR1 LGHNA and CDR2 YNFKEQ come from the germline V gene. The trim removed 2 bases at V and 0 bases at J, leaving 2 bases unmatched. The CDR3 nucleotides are TGTGCCAGCAGCCAACGCGGGGGTAGCACAGATACGCAGTATTTT. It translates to CASSQRGGSTDTQYF.

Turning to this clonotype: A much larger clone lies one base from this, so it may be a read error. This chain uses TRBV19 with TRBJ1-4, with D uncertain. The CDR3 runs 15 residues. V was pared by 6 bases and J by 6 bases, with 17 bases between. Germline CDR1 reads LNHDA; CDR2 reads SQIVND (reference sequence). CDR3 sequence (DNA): TGTGCCAGTAGACACCCGGAACAAGGCGATGAAAAACTGTTTTTT. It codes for CASRHPEQGDEKLFF.

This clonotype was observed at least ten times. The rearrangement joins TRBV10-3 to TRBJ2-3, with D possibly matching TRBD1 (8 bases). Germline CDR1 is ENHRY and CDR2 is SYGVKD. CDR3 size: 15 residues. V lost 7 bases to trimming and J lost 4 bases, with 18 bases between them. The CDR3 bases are TGTGCCATCACCGGGGGGCAGGGGGCATCAGATACGCAGTATTTT. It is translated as CAITGGQGASDTQYF.

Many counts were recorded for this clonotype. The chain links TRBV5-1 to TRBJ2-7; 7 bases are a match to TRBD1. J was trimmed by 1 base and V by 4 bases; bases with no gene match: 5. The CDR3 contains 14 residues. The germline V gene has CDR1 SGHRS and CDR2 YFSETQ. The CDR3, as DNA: TGCGCCAGCAGCCCCGTACAGGGGTCCTACGAGCAGTACGTC. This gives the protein CASSPVQGSYEQYV.

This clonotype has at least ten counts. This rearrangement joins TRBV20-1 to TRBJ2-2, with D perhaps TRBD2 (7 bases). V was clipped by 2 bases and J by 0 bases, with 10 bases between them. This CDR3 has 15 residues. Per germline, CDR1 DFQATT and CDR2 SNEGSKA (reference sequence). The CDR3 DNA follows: TGCAGTGCTAGACGCGGGGGCCCGAACACCGGGGAGCTGTTTTTT. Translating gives CSARRGGPNTGELFF.

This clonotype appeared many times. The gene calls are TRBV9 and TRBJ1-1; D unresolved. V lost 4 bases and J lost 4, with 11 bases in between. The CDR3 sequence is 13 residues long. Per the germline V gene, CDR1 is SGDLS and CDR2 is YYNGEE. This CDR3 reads CASSRLLSTEAFF. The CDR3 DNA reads TGTGCCAGCAGCCGCCTGCTCTCCACTGAAGCTTTCTTT.

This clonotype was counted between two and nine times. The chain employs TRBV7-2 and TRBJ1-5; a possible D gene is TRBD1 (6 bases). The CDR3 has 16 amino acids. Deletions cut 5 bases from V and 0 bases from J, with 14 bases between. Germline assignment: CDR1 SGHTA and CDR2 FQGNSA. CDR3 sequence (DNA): TGTGCCAGCAGCGAGGGGGGGCAGCGTAGCAATCAGCCCCAGCATTTT. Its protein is CASSEGGQRSNQPQHF. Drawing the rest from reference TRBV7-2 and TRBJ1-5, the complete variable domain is GAGVSQSPSNKVTEKGKDVELRCDPISGHTALYWYRQSLGQGLEFLIYFQGNSAPDKSGLPSDRFSAERTGGSVSTLTIQRTQQEDSAVYLCASSEGGQRSNQPQHFGDGTRLSIL.

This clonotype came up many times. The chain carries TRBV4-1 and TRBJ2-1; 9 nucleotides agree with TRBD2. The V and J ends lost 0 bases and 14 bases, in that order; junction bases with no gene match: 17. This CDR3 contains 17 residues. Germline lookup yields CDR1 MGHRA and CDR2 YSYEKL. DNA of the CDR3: TGCGCCAGCAGCCAAGATCACCCAGCTAGCGGGGCTCCTAAGGAGTTCTTC. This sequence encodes CASSQDHPASGAPKEFF.

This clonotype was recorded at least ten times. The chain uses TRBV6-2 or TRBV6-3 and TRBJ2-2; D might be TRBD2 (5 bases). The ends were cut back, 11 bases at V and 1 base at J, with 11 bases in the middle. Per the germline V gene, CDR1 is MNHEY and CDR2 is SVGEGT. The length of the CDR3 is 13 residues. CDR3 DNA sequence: TGTGCCGGGAGACGCTGGAACACCGGGGAGCTGTTTTTT. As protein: CAGRRWNTGELFF.

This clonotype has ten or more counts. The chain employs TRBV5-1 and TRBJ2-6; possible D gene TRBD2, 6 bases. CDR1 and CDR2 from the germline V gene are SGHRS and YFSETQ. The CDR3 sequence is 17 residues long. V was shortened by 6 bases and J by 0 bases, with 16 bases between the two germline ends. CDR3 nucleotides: TGCGCCAGCAAAGATGGAGGGACTCCCTCTGGGGCCAACGTCCTGACTTTC. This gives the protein CASKDGGTPSGANVLTF.

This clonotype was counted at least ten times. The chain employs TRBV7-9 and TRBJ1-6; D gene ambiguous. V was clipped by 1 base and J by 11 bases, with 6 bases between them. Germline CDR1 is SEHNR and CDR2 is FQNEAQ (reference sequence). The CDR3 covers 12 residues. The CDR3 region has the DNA TGTGCCAGCAGCTTAGGAAGACCACCCCTCCACTTT. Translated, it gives CASSLGRPPLHF. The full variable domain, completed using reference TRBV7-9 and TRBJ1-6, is DTGVSQNPRHKITKRGQNVTFRCDPISEHNRLYWYRQTLGQGPEFLTYFQNEAQLEKSRLLSDRFSAERPKGSFSTLEIQRTEQGDSAMYLCASSLGRPPLHFGNGTRLTVT.

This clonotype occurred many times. Here the CDR3 reads CASSDGGALRTEKLFF. The CDR3 DNA follows: TGTGCCAGCAGCGATGGGGGGGCGCTTCGGACTGAAAAACTGTTTTTT. The chain employs TRBV6-1 and TRBJ1-4, with D perhaps matching TRBD1 (6 bases). V dropped 6 bases and J dropped 7 bases, with 21 bases sitting between them. The CDR3 contains 16 residues. Germline CDR1 is MNHNS and CDR2 is SASEGT.

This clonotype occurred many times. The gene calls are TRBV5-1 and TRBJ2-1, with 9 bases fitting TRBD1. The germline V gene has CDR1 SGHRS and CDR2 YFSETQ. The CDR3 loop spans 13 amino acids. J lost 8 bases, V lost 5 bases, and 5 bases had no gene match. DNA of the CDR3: TGCGCCAGCAGGCCGGGACAGGGAGATGAGCAGTTCTTC. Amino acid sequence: CASRPGQGDEQFF.

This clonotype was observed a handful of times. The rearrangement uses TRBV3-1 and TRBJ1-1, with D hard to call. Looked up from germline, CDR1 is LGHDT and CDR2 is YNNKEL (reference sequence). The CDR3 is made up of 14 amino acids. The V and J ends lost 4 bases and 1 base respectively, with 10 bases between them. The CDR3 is CASSPHSTNTEAFF. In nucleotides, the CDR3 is TGTGCCAGCAGCCCCCATTCTACGAACACTGAAGCTTTCTTT.